The clone carrying this T cell receptor beta chain was observed a handful of times. TCRdb keeps only in-frame clones here, not all; method: immunoSEQ multiplex PCR. The data contain about 53,000 clones, roughly 84% of them seen just once; the ten biggest clones take up about 5%. This sample was taken from a study of technical replicates of blood from a handful of donors. CDR1 and CDR2 (germline): GTSNPN, SVGIG (reference sequence). The CDR3 has 13 residues. Trimming removed 8 bases from V and 8 bases from J; junction bases left unmatched: 12. The chain carries TRBV30 and TRBJ1-2, with 9 bases lining up with TRBD1. Source material: PBMCs. This receptor was obtained from a human donor in good health. Some clones in this sample may be carry-over from other donors' samples. CDR3 sequence: CARQVGDRVGYTF. CDR3 DNA sequence: TGTGCCCGCCAAGTGGGGGACAGGGTAGGCTACACCTTC.